This T cell receptor beta chain was retrieved from a study of blood T cells in healthy people across ages. Whole-study results and caveats: The diversity estimates, figures obtained from one million T cells, were considered underestimates. TCR beta diversity was tightly associated with the proportion of naive T cells.

It was with a sample-barcoded 5' primer and a J-beta primer mix that a second PCR of about 7 to 12 cycles was run. One entry per CDR3 protein, called by TCRdb with MiXCR from the 5' RACE reads. Among a few hundred thousand distinct CDR3 sequences listed, approximately 26% were seen once. This clonotype came up a few times. Its antigen is still unknown. Germline V gene data show CDR1 as SGDLS and CDR2 as YYNGEE. The CDR3 is made up of 14 amino acids. Between the trimmed V and J ends, which lost 3 bases and 0 bases, there was a span of 9 bases. This same sample was also part of a study on T cells of mothers and their children. This second study notes: A few healthy Caucasian mothers served as donors, and their six children did as well. Related mother-child pairs shared slightly more overlap than unrelated pairs, but the difference was non-significant.

This chain connects TRBV9 to TRBJ1-1; D remains unclear. The sample was blood. The TCR was taken from a boy aged 2 to 9 in good health. The CDR3 DNA sequence: TGTGCCAGCAGCGAGAGAGGGATGAACACTGAAGCTTTCTTT. This sequence encodes CASSERGMNTEAFF.